This T cell receptor beta chain came from a study of cytomegalovirus exposure and HLA in healthy donors. Study-wide results and limits: Later analysis suggested most CMV-associated TCR beta chains were HLA-restricted. Listed as cytomegalovirus-associated were over 150 TCR beta chains. For most TCR beta V segments, an earlier analysis put the productive rate at about 87% or about 30% of the time.

A note on this clone: Its antigen is not identified.

Germline V gene sequence: CDR1 SNHLY, CDR2 FYNNEI. CDR3 length: 12 amino acids. Losses at the gene ends were 6 bases for V and 2 bases for J; bases not matched to a gene: 0. The PCR ran on 60 Vbeta and 13 Jbeta primers. Measured with immunoSEQ multiplex PCR; TCRdb has only the in-frame clones, and not every one. Here the sample spans 95,000 to 150,000 clones, around four fifths being singletons. This clonotype was sampled from a man aged 55 to 70 in good health and CMV-seropositive. Sequenced input: PBMCs. The rearrangement joins TRBV2 to TRBJ2-7; 8 nucleotides agree with TRBD1. CDR3 coding DNA: TGTGCCAGCAGGGACAGGGCCTACGAGCAGTACTTC. Amino acid sequence: CASRDRAYEQYF.